The TCR beta chain under discussion was sequenced for a study of patients and donors after allogeneic stem cell transplantation. One entry per CDR3 protein results from TCRdb running MiXCR on the RT-PCR reads. The sample contains more than 55,000 distinct CDR3 sequences, 13% of which appear only once. Per germline, CDR1 KGHDR and CDR2 SFDVKD. V was trimmed by 6 bases and J by 2 bases, leaving 12 bases between them. The CDR3 totals 14 residues. This clonotype has at least ten counts. V and J are TRBV24-1 and TRBJ1-2; unclear D gene. This clonotype originated in a human donor who was either an allogeneic HSCT recipient or a stem cell or donor lymphocyte infusion donor (not recorded which). It is not recorded whose cells these are; they may come from a transplant donor. Sequenced: blood, either unsorted or a sorted T cell fraction (not recorded which). CDR3 DNA: TGTGCCACCAGTCCCCGACACAACAACTATGGCTACACCTTC. Amino acids: CATSPRHNNYGYTF.